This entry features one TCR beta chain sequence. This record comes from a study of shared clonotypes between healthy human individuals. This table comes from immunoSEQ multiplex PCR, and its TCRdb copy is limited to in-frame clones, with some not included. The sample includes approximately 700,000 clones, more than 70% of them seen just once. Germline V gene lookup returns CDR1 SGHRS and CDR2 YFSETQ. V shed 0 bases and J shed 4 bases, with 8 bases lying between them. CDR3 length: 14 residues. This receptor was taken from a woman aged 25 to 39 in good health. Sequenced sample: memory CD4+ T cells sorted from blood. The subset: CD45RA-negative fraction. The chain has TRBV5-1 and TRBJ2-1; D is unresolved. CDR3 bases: TGCGCCAGCAGCTTGGAGTTAGGGTACAATGAGCAGTTCTTC. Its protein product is CASSLELGYNEQFF.